This T cell receptor (beta chain) was retrieved from a study of T cell responses to AZD1222 COVID-19 vaccine (dated by TCRdb to the early 2020s). At the level of the whole study: AZD1222 recipients given second doses at about 4 weeks or at about 12 weeks were pooled, since spike-specific TCR depth and breadth were not found to differ between the two schedules. A total of about 250 trial participants underwent TCR sequencing, of whom under 220 had received two doses of AZD1222 and 26 had received two doses of the MenACWY control vaccine. Trial participants were enrolled by age into 18-55, 56-69 and 70-plus year subgroups, with around 150, 28 and 57 TCR-sequenced participants respectively.

The junction shows trimming of 10 bases on V and 5 bases on J, and the gene matches do not reach 17 bases of it. The germline V gene specifies ENHRY as CDR1 and SYGVKD as CDR2. Reading from cysteine to phenylalanine, the CDR3 counts 16 amino acids. Only the CDR3 part of the read is kept: 48 bases, read in frame from the first base. Overall results and qualifications from the work: The whole spike protein was spanned by vaccine-associated CD4 TCRs, and dominant responses were seen in regions 160-218 and 743-854. Conclusions about previously exposed vaccinees are limited, since just a handful of AZD1222 recipients were seropositive for SARS-CoV-2 at baseline. Because no day 14 peak-response samples were available, repertoires were characterized only after the peak T cell response. The 56-69-year group was small, and its depth increase did not reach significance, likely because of low power. After two AZD1222 doses, spike-specific TCR breadth and depth were significantly higher than at day 0 and than in MenACWY recipients. Nearly half of unique spike-specific TCRs reportedly recognized epitopes outside regions mutated in the B.1.351 and B.1.1.7 variants. Participants were mostly white British and included more females than males, and it was suggested by the authors that clonal diversity may have been underestimated.

In the case of this clone: What this receptor recognizes is not known. Base-call qualities are not available, and no considerably larger clone is one nucleotide away.

The CDR3 regions of human TCRbeta chains were analyzed by immunosequencing. As for the authors' bioinformatics: Repertoire TCRs were checked for matches against a reference library of SARS-CoV-2-specific TCRs that had been generated using the MIRA antigen-specificity platform. Breadth was defined as the fraction of unique TCRs that were SARS-CoV-2-associated, and depth was defined as the fraction of total T cells that were SARS-CoV-2-associated. Using the MIRA data, each spike-specific TCR was mapped to the spike region that the TCR reacts to and placed in a CD4 or CD8 class. Log10-transformed breadth and depth values were compared by one-way ANOVA with Sidak's multiple comparisons tests. The source is immuneACCESS, and TCRdb retained only in-frame sequences with V and J called. Part of the clones is not carried over; for the studies checked, unresolved V genes explain less than half of this, and the remainder is unexplained. The V and J calls and clone size are taken from that table; D and trimming were inferred from the DNA. The sample table holds around 150,000 clones, of which around 89% were seen once. The ten largest clones take up roughly 2.1% of the sample.

According to the study, the label for this sample's time point signals: baseline before first vaccination. Vaccinee samples were obtained from the UK trials COV001 and COV002, which included a single-blind randomized controlled phase 2/3 trial of AZD1222 (ChAdOx1 nCoV-19) in healthy adults. For TCRbeta chain sequencing, PBMC samples from trial participants were taken at day 0 and at day 28 after the second dose. The chain couples TRBV10-3 to TRBJ2-5, with TRBD2 identical over 9 junction bases. This clonotype originated in an adult in good health. The sequenced sample was peripheral blood, obtained on day 0 of AZD1222 vaccination. CDR3 sequence: CATRPGGLAGRETQYF. The sequence in DNA is TGTGCCACCAGGCCGGGTGGCCTAGCGGGAAGGGAGACCCAGTACTTC.